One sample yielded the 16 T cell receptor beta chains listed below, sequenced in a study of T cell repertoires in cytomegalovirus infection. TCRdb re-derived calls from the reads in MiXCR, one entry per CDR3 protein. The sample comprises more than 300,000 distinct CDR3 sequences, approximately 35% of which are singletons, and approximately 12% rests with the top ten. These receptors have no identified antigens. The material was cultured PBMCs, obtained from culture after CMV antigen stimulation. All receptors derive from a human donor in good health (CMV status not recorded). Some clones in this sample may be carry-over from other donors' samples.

In DNA, the CDR3 is TGTGCCAGCAGCCTTAGCGGGTTGAAAGACAATGAGCAGTTCTTC. Translated, it gives CASSLSGLKDNEQFF. The rearrangement joins TRBV7-2 to TRBJ2-1; 7 bases line up with TRBD2. Germline V CDR1 and CDR2: SGHTA, FQGNSA. CDR3 length equals 15 residues. With 5 bases clipped from V and 5 bases from J, the junction kept 9 bases outside the gene matches.

The CDR3 spells CATRLLAEADTQYF. Written as DNA, the CDR3 is TGTGCCACACGATTACTAGCGGAGGCAGATACGCAGTATTTT. The chain links TRBV6-5 to TRBJ2-3, with 8 bases fitting TRBD2. The CDR3 totals 14 residues. The V gene's germline CDR1 is MNHEY and CDR2 SVGAGI. The trim removed 10 bases at V and 4 bases at J, leaving 10 bases unmatched.

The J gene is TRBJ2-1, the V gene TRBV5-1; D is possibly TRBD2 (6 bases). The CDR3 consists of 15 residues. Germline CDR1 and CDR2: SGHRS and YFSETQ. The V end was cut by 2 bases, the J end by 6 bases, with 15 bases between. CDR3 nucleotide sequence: TGCGCCAGCAGCTTCGACGGGAGAATCAGCAATGAGCAGTTCTTC. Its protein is CASSFDGRISNEQFF.

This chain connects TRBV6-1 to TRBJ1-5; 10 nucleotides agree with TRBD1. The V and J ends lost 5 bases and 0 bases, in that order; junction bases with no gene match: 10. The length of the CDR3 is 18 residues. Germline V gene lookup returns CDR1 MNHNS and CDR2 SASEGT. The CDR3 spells CASSSRTGGIYSNQPQHF. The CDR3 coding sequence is TGTGCCAGCAGTTCCCGGACAGGGGGAATTTATAGCAATCAGCCCCAGCATTTT.

The CDR3 region is CASTFGSDRGDGYTF. CDR3 DNA sequence: TGTGCCAGCACTTTCGGGTCGGACAGGGGAGATGGCTACACCTTC. This chain joins TRBV28 and TRBJ1-2; 9 bases line up with TRBD1. Germline CDR1 reads MDHEN; CDR2 reads SYDVKM. With V trimmed by 7 bases and J by 6 bases, 12 bases remained unmatched. This CDR3 comprises 15 residues.

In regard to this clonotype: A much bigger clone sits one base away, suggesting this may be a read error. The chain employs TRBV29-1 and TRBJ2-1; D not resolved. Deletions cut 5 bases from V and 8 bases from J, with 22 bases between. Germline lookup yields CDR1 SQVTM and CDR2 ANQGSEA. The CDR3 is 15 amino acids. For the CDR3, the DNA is TGCAGCGTTAAGCCGTCGGTGGGTCAACTCGATGAGCAGTTCTTC. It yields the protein CSVKPSVGQLDEQFF.

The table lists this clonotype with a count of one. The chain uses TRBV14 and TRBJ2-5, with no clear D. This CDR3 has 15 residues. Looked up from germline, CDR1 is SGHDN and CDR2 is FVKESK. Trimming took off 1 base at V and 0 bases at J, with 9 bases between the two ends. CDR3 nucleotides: TGTGCCAGCAGCCAAGGGCGCAAGTACCAAGAGACCCAGTACTTC. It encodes CASSQGRKYQETQYF.

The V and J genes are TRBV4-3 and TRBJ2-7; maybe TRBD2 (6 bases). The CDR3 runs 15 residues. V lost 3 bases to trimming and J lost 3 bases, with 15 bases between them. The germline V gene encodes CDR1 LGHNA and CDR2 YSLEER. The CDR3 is CASSHSRGDHYEQYF. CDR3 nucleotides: TGCGCCAGCAGCCATTCTCGCGGGGACCACTACGAGCAGTACTTC.

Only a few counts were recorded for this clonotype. The CDR3 nucleotides read TGTGCCAGCAGCACAGGGGGGGGCCGTAGCACAGATACGCAGTATTTT. This codes for CASSTGGGRSTDTQYF. The rearrangement uses TRBV5-4 and TRBJ2-3; the D gene is possibly TRBD1 (8 bases). Germline V gives CDR1 SGHNT, CDR2 YYREEE (reference sequence). V was pared by 4 bases and J by 0 bases, with 15 bases between. CDR3 size: 16 residues.

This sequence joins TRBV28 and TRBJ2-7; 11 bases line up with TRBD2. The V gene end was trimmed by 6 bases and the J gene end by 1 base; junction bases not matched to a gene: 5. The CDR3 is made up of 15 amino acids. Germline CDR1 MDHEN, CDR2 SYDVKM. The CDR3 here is CASSRGLAASYEQYF. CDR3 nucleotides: TGTGCCAGCAGCCGGGGACTAGCGGCATCCTACGAGCAGTACTTC.

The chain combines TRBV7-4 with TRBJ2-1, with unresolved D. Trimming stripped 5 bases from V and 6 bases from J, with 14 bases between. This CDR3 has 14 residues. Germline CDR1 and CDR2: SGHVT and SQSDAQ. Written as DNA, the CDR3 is TGTGCCAGCAGCCGATTCATCCAGATCAATGAGCAGTTCTTC. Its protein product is CASSRFIQINEQFF.

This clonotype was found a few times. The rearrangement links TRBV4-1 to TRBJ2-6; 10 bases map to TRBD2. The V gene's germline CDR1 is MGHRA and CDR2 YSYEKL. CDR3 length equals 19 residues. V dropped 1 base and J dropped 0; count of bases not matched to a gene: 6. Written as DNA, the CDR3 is TGCGCCAGCAGCCAAGTAAGCGGGAGGGCCCACTCTGGGGCCAACGTCCTGACTTTC. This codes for CASSQVSGRAHSGANVLTF.

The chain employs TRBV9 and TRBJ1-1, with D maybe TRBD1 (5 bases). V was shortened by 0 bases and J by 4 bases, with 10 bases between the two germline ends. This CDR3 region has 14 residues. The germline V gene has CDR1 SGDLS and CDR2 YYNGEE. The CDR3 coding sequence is TGTGCCAGCAGCGTAGCTAACGGGGGCACTGAAGCTTTCTTT. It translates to CASSVANGGTEAFF.

The chain's CDR3 is CASMAITRKDRNEKLFF. The CDR3 DNA reads as TGTGCCAGCATGGCCATCACCCGAAAGGACCGAAATGAAAAACTGTTTTTT. V and J are TRBV6-1 and TRBJ1-4; no firm D call. The V end was cut by 7 bases, the J end by 5 bases, with 23 bases between. The CDR3 has 17 amino acids. The germline V gene has CDR1 MNHNS and CDR2 SASEGT.

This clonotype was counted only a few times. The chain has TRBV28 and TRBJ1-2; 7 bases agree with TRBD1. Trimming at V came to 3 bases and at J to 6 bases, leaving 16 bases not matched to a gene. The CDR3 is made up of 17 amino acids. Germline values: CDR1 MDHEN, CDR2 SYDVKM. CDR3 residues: CASSFSGQGVYRNGYTF. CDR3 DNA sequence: TGTGCCAGCAGTTTTTCTGGTCAGGGGGTGTATCGGAATGGCTACACCTTC.

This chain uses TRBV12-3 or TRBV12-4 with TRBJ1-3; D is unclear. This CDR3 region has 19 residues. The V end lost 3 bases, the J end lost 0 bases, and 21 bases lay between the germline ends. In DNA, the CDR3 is TGTGCCAGCAGTTTGGGGTCTTGGGGATCGGGTTCCTCTGGAAACACCATATATTTT. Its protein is CASSLGSWGSGSSGNTIYF.